This T cell receptor beta chain was obtained from a study of quantifying T cell responses using KT2 cells. Looking at the study overall: cDNA was made from DNase-treated RNA using alpha and beta constant primers. The T4 ligation step was estimated to exceed 8.5% efficiency under optimum conditions.

With 5 bases removed from V and 1 base from J, the gap between germline ends came to 9 bases. The V gene's germline CDR1 is WNHNN and CDR2 SYGVQD (reference sequence). CDR3 length: 14 residues. An oligo carrying a UMI was ligated to the cDNA 3' end. An equimolar mix of RC1.1 and RC1.2 primed the beta chain across TRBC1 and TRBC2. TCRdb ran MiXCR on the UMI-ligation and nested PCR reads and lists one entry per CDR3 protein. This sample has 40,000 to 50,000 distinct CDR3 sequences; approximately 17% occur once, and the top ten carry 40% to 45%. The genes are TRBV10-1 and TRBJ2-4; D is uncertain. The TCR sequence derives from a human donor. The sample taken for sequencing was PBMCs spiked with cells of the T cell clone KT2. The CDR3 bases are TGCGCCAGCAGTCTGGGGTCGGCCAAAAACATTCAGTACTTC. This translates into CASSLGSAKNIQYF.